Sequencing of this T cell receptor (beta chain) was carried out in a study of shared clonotypes between healthy human individuals. The study's findings and limits: Among a few donors, approximately 4.6% of naive CD4 clonotypes were found in common. Clonotype sharing among donors, it was expected, would be affected by sequencing depth.

All of the donors resided in Nashville, Tennessee, and each was a Caucasian adult. A CD45RA-negative memory subset and a CD45RA+ naive subset were separated from the CD4+ cells. This table comes from immunoSEQ multiplex PCR, and its TCRdb copy is limited to in-frame clones, with some not included. The data contain 2 million to 2.5 million clones, approximately 95% of them singletons. With regard to this clone: The antigen remains unidentified.

The sequenced material came from naive CD4+ T cells from PBMCs. Subset denoted: CD45RA+ positively selected. The sequence derives from a man aged 18 to 29 in good health. Some clones in this sample may be carry-over from other donors' samples.

Here the CDR3 DNA reads TGCGCCAGCAGCTTGGAGCAGGTCGGGGGTGAAAAACTGTTTTTT. Protein product: CASSLEQVGGEKLFF. The chain carries TRBV5-1 and TRBJ1-4, with a tentative D call TRBD1 (5 bases). The V end was cut by 0 bases, the J end by 7 bases, with 13 bases between. The CDR3 sequence is 15 residues long. The germline CDR1 and CDR2 sequences are SGHRS and YFSETQ.